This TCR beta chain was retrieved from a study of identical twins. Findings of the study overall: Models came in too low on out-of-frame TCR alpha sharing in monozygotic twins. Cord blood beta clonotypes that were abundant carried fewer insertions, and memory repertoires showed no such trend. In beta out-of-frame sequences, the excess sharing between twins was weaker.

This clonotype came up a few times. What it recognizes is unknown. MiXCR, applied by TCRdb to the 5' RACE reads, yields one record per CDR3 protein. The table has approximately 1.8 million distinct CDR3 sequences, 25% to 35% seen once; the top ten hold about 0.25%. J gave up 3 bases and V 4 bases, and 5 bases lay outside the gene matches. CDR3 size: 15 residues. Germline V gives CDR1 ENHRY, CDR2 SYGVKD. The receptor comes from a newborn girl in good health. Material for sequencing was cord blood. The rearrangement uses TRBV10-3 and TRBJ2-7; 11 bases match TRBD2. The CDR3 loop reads CAISVTSGGFYEQYF. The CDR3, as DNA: TGTGCCATCAGTGTAACTAGCGGGGGTTTCTACGAGCAGTACTTC.